This note documents a single TCR beta chain sequence. The sample's treatment: randomized to nivolumab then ipilimumab (arm A) or the reverse (arm B). No patient had prior DNA-damaging chemotherapy. PBMC sorting kept live CD3+CD8+ cells without CD19 or CD56. Generated by immunoSEQ multiplex PCR, the TCRdb table keeps only in-frame clones and is missing some. The sample shows 17,000 or so clones, under 60% of them seen only once. The sample belongs to a study of sequential checkpoint blockade in melanoma. Study at large: Patients were randomized 1:1 to nivolumab-then-ipilimumab or ipilimumab-then-nivolumab first-line. Maintenance nivolumab came after either treatment sequence.

Losses at the gene ends were 2 bases for V and 8 bases for J; bases not matched to a gene: 6. CDR3 size: 15 residues. CDR1 and CDR2 from the germline V gene are MNHEY and SVGAGI. This chain uses TRBV6-5 with TRBJ1-6, with 7 bases identical to TRBD1. The sequence was obtained from a human donor with melanoma. The sample in question was CD8+ T cells sorted from blood (inferred from file names), obtained from a patient given nivolumab and ipilimumab in sequence. The DNA of the CDR3 is TGTGCCAGCAGTTACCCGACAGGGTACGATTCACCCCTCCACTTT. Translated: CASSYPTGYDSPLHF.